Below are 9 T cell receptor beta chains sequenced from a single sample in a study of blood T cell repertoires in COVID-19. TCRdb's copy holds only in-frame clones and misses some; the assay was immunoSEQ multiplex PCR. The sample holds over 200,000 clones, around four fifths seen once. The specimen sequenced was peripheral blood. The receptors derive from a woman in her forties or fifties with acute or convalescent COVID-19.

This clone was picked up one time. This chain links TRBV5-1 with TRBJ2-7; 11 bases agree with TRBD1. From germline, CDR1 is SGHRS and CDR2 YFSETQ. The CDR3 totals 15 residues. Losses at the gene ends were 0 bases for V and 9 bases for J; bases not matched to a gene: 8. The CDR3 DNA sequence: TGCGCCAGCAGCTTGGCTGGGACAGGGGGTACGGCGCAGTACTTC. This codes for CASSLAGTGGTAQYF.

The J gene is TRBJ2-7, the V gene TRBV27, with 11 bases fitting TRBD2. Germline values: CDR1 MNHEY, CDR2 SMNVEV (reference sequence). J gave up 2 bases and V 2 bases, and 2 bases lay outside the gene matches. The CDR3 is 15 residues long. CDR3 coding DNA: TGTGCCAGCAGTTTACGGGGACTAGCGGCCTACGAGCAGTACTTC. Protein product: CASSLRGLAAYEQYF.

The V call is TRBV15, the J call TRBJ1-1; unclear D gene. From germline, CDR1 is LNHNV and CDR2 YYDKDF (reference sequence). V was cut by 3 bases and J by 5 bases, with 7 bases left in between. The CDR3 is 12 residues long. This CDR3 reads CATSRFETEAFF. Here the CDR3 DNA reads TGTGCCACCAGCAGGTTCGAGACTGAAGCTTTCTTT.

V gene TRBV5-5 combines with J gene TRBJ2-7, with a tentative D call TRBD1 (6 bases). Germline CDR1 reads SGHKS; CDR2 reads YYEKEE (reference sequence). Trimming cost V 5 bases and J 7 bases, with 13 bases left between them. The CDR3 loop spans 12 amino acids. The DNA for the CDR3 is TGTGCCAGCAGGGTTTGGGGGCAAGAGCAGTACTTC. Protein: CASRVWGQEQYF. The whole variable domain, filled in from reference TRBV5-5 and TRBJ2-7, reads DAGVTQSPTHLIKTRGQQVTLRCSPISGHKSVSWYQQVLGQGPQFIFQYYEKEERGRGNFPDRFSARQFPNYSSELNVNALLLGDSALYLCASRVWGQEQYFGPGTRLTVT.

The V call is TRBV10-3, the J call TRBJ1-1; D possibly corresponds to TRBD1 (5 bases). Trimming cost V 0 bases and J 7 bases, with 6 bases left between them. Per germline, CDR1 ENHRY and CDR2 SYGVKD. The CDR3 runs to 12 residues. CDR3 sequence: CAISESTVEAFF. The CDR3 DNA follows: TGTGCCATCAGTGAGTCGACAGTTGAAGCTTTCTTT.

The gene calls are TRBV15 and TRBJ2-5, with TRBD1 matching over 9 bases. The CDR3 spans 17 residues. The J segment lost 10 bases and the V segment lost 0 bases, leaving 15 bases of the junction unmatched. The V gene's germline CDR1 is LNHNV and CDR2 YYDKDF (reference sequence). Here the CDR3 reads CATSRDDKQGARAGQYF. CDR3 coding DNA: TGTGCCACCAGCAGAGACGATAAACAGGGGGCTCGTGCTGGCCAGTACTTC.

J is TRBJ1-2 and V is TRBV5-4; perhaps TRBD1 as D (5 bases). Per germline, CDR1 SGHNT and CDR2 YYREEE (reference sequence). This CDR3 region has 13 residues. Between the trimmed V and J ends, which lost 0 bases and 7 bases, there was a span of 10 bases. The CDR3 DNA is TGTGCCAGCAGCTTGGACGGCACAGGTGGCTACACCTTC. Translation gives CASSLDGTGGYTF.

This chain uses TRBV19 with TRBJ1-1, with 7 bases fitting TRBD1. The CDR3 sequence is 17 residues long. The V segment lost 5 bases and the J segment 0 bases; nucleotides outside the gene matches: 12. Germline V lookup: CDR1 LNHDA, CDR2 SQIVND (reference sequence). The CDR3 region has the DNA TGTGCCAGTAGTCTAGCACAGGGGAACATCTTGAACACTGAAGCTTTCTTT. Translation: CASSLAQGNILNTEAFF.

The chain joins TRBV5-4 to TRBJ2-1; TRBD2 might be the D (6 bases). CDR3 size: 16 residues. The germline V gene encodes CDR1 SGHNT and CDR2 YYREEE (reference sequence). Trimming took off 4 bases at V and 1 base at J, with 15 bases between the two ends. The chain's CDR3 is CASSPALTRSYNEQFF. The CDR3 DNA follows: TGTGCCAGCAGCCCCGCGCTGACTAGATCCTACAATGAGCAGTTCTTC.